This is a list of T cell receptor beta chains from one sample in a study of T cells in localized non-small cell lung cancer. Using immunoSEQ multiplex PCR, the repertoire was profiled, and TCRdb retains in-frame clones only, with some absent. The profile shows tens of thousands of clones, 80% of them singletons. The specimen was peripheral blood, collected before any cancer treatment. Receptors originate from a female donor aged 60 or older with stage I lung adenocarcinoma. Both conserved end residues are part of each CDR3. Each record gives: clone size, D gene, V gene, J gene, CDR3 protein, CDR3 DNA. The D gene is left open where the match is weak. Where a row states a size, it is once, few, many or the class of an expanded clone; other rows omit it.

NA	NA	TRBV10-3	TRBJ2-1	CAIRTDGAYNEQFF	TGTGCCATCAGAACAGACGGGGCCTACAATGAGCAGTTCTTC
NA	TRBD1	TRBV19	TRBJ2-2	CASSRQGAGELFF	TGTGCCAGTAGTCGACAGGGGGCCGGGGAGCTGTTTTTT
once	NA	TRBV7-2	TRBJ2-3	CASRKEGGPADTQYF	TGTGCCAGCAGAAAGGAGGGGGGGCCGGCAGATACGCAGTATTTT
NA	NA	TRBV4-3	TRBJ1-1	CASSQVPRGRGTEAFF	TGCGCCAGCAGCCAAGTACCTCGGGGGCGAGGCACTGAAGCTTTCTTT
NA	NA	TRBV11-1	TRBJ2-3	CASSLTQITQYF	TGTGCCAGCAGCTTGACACAGATTACGCAGTATTTT
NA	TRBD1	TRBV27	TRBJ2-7	CASSTGQGKNEQYF	TGTGCCAGCAGTACGGGACAGGGGAAGAACGAGCAGTACTTC
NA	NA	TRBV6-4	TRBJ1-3	CASSALPGAGNTIYF	TGTGCCAGCAGTGCTCTTCCAGGGGCGGGAAACACCATATATTTT
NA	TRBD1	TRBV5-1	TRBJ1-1	CASSLTGTGVLNTEAFF	TGCGCCAGCAGCTTAACCGGGACAGGGGTCCTGAACACTGAAGCTTTCTTT
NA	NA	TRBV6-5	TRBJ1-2	CASRPTRGRGYTF	TGTGCCAGCAGGCCGACCAGGGGACGTGGCTACACCTTC
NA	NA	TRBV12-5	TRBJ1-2	CASGLAGYGYTF	TGTGCTAGTGGTTTAGCGGGTTATGGCTACACCTTC
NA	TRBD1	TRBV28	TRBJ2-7	CASSPTGGTYYEQYF	TGTGCCAGCAGTCCGACAGGGGGGACTTACTACGAGCAGTACTTC
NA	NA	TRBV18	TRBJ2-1	CASSPEGQQFF	TGTGCCAGCTCCCCCGAGGGACAGCAGTTCTTC
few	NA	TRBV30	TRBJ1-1	CAWSVSRVWNTEAFF	TGTGCCTGGAGTGTAAGTAGGGTCTGGAACACTGAAGCTTTCTTT
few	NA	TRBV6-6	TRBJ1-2	CASSPRPQLANYGYTF	TGTGCCAGCAGCCCCAGGCCCCAATTGGCAAACTATGGCTACACCTTC
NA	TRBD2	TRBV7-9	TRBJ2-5	CASSLSAGLETQYF	TGTGCCAGCAGCTTATCAGCGGGGTTAGAGACCCAGTACTTC
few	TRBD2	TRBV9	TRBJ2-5	CASSVASGRGETQYF	TGTGCCAGCAGCGTAGCGAGCGGGAGGGGAGAGACCCAGTACTTC
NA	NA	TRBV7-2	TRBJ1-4	CASSPDRATNEKLFF	TGTGCCAGCAGCCCAGACCGAGCAACTAATGAAAAACTGTTTTTT
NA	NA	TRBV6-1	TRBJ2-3	CASSVSRRPSTDTQYF	TGTGCCAGCAGTGTATCCAGGAGGCCTAGCACAGATACGCAGTATTTT
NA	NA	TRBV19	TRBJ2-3	CASTETSSTDTQYF	TGTGCCAGTACGGAAACCTCTAGCACAGATACGCAGTATTTT
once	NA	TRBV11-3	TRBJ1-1	CASSQGPLNTEAFF	TGTGCCAGCAGTCAGGGACCATTGAACACTGAAGCTTTCTTT
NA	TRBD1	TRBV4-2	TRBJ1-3	CASSPEKDRAWNTIYF	TGTGCCAGCAGCCCCGAGAAGGACAGGGCTTGGAACACCATATATTTT
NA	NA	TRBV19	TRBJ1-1	CASSSPGASNTEAFF	TGTGCCAGTAGTTCACCAGGGGCTAGTAACACTGAAGCTTTCTTT
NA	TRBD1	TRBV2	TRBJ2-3	CASRRQGVGTDTQYF	TGTGCCAGCAGACGCCAGGGGGTCGGGACAGATACGCAGTATTTT
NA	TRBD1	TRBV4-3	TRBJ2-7	CASSPETGRREQYF	TGCGCCAGCAGCCCCGAGACAGGGCGTCGGGAGCAGTACTTC
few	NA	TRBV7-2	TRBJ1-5	CASSLGGTNWPQHF	TGTGCCAGCAGCTTAGGGGGTACAAATTGGCCCCAGCATTTT
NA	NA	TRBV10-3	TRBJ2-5	CAISEPGRETQYF	TGTGCCATCAGTGAACCAGGGAGAGAGACCCAGTACTTC
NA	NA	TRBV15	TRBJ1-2	CATSRARGGKGYTF	TGTGCCACCAGCAGAGCCAGGGGAGGAAAAGGCTACACCTTC
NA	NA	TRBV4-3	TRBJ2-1	CASSQDSIQDYNEQFF	TGCGCCAGCAGCCAAGATTCTATCCAAGACTACAATGAGCAGTTCTTC
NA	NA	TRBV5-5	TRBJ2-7	CASSPSTGTLYEQYF	TGTGCCAGCAGCCCGTCCACCGGGACACTCTACGAGCAGTACTTC
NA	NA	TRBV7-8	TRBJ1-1	CASSLPGVIEAFF	TGTGCCAGCAGCTTACCGGGGGTAATTGAAGCTTTCTTT
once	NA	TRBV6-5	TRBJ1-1	CASSNVRGTEAFF	TGTGCCAGCAGTAACGTCAGGGGCACTGAAGCTTTCTTT
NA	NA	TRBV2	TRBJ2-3	CASSLKRDTQYF	TGTGCCAGCAGTCTTAAGCGAGATACGCAGTATTTT
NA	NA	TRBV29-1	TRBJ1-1	CSVGIRVNTEAFF	TGCAGCGTTGGTATCCGGGTGAACACTGAAGCTTTCTTT
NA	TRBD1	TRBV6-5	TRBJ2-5	CASRYRDRGLGETQYF	TGTGCCAGCAGATACCGGGACAGGGGCCTCGGCGAAACCCAGTACTTC
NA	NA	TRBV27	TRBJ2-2	CASSSDTGQGGILGTGELFF	TGTGCCAGCAGTTCTGATACTGGACAGGGAGGGATCTTGGGCACCGGGGAGCTGTTTTTT
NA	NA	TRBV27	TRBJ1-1	CASTLRVNTEAFF	TGTGCCAGCACCCTGAGGGTGAACACTGAAGCTTTCTTT
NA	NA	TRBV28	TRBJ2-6	CASSLSENSGANVLTF	TGTGCCAGCAGTTTATCAGAAAACTCTGGGGCCAACGTCCTGACTTTC
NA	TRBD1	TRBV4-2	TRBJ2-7	CASSWARGSRSEQYF	TGTGCCAGCAGCTGGGCCAGGGGGTCCAGGAGCGAGCAGTACTTC
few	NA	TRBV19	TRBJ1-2	CASSRPSGRGNRNYGYTF	TGTGCCAGTAGTAGACCCTCCGGACGGGGAAATAGGAACTATGGCTACACCTTC
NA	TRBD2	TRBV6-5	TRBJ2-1	CASKPAGEFNEQFF	TGTGCCAGCAAGCCAGCGGGGGAGTTCAATGAGCAGTTCTTC
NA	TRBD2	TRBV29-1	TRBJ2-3	CSAKAGDATDTQYF	TGCAGCGCTAAAGCGGGGGACGCCACAGATACGCAGTATTTT
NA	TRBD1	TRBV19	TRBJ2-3	CASSIGQGQRRTQYF	TGTGCCAGTAGTATAGGACAGGGACAACGAAGAACGCAGTATTTT
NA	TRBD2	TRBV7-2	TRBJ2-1	CASSALAGYNEQFF	TGTGCCAGCAGTGCCCTAGCGGGTTACAATGAGCAGTTCTTC
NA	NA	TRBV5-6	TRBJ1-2	CASSGTGGSYGYTF	TGTGCCAGCAGCGGAACAGGTGGTAGCTATGGCTACACCTTC
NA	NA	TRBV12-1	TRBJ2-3	CASSFVRPLRGTDTQYF	TGTGCCAGCAGCTTTGTTCGCCCCCTAAGGGGGACAGATACGCAGTATTTT
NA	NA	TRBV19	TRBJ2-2	CASSTLRGVNTGELFF	TGTGCCAGTAGTACCCTAAGGGGGGTGAATACCGGGGAGCTGTTTTTT
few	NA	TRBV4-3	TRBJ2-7	CASSQDWTEGYEQYF	TGCGCCAGCAGCCAAGATTGGACGGAGGGGTACGAGCAGTACTTC
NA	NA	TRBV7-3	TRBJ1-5	CASSLEGQSRQPQHF	TGTGCCAGCAGCTTAGAAGGCCAGTCGCGGCAGCCCCAGCATTTT
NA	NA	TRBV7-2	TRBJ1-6	CASSLVASPLHF	TGTGCCAGCAGCTTAGTTGCTTCACCCCTCCACTTT
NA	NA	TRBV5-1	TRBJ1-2	CASSLGTDGYTF	TGCGCCAGCAGCTTGGGTACGGATGGCTACACCTTC
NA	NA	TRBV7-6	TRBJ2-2	CASSLIDSKSTGELFF	TGTGCCAGCAGCTTAATAGACAGCAAAAGCACCGGGGAGCTGTTTTTT
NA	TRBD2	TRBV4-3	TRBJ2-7	CASSPGTSGSYEQYF	TGCGCCAGCAGCCCGGGGACTAGCGGGAGTTACGAGCAGTACTTC
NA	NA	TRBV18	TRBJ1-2	CASSRQGSHYGYTF	TGTGCCAGCTCTCGTCAGGGGAGTCACTATGGCTACACCTTC
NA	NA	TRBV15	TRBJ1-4	CATSRVRQVGQKLFF	TGTGCCACCAGCAGAGTGCGGCAGGTCGGCCAAAAACTGTTTTTT
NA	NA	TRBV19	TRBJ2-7	CASRARGSLGEQYF	TGTGCCAGTAGGGCCAGGGGTTCTTTGGGCGAGCAGTACTTC
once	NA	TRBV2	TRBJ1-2	CASSEDGGGYGYTF	TGTGCCAGCAGTGAAGATGGGGGCGGCTATGGCTACACCTTC
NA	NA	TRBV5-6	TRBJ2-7	CASSLVDGEQYF	TGTGCCAGCAGCTTGGTGGACGGGGAGCAGTACTTC
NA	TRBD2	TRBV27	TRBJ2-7	CASSPLAAVSAEQYF	TGTGCCAGCAGCCCTCTAGCGGCCGTTTCAGCCGAGCAGTACTTC
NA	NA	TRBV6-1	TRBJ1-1	CASSWDFNTEAFF	TGTGCCAGCAGTTGGGACTTCAACACTGAAGCTTTCTTT
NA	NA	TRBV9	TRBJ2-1	CASGGNNEQFF	TGTGCCAGCGGGGGCAACAATGAGCAGTTCTTC